Reported below is one T cell receptor (beta chain). The antigen remains undetermined. The data were taken from a study of cytomegalovirus exposure and HLA in healthy donors. Overall study findings and caveats: The classifier, whose performance was assessed in both the original and validation cohorts, reportedly diagnosed cytomegalovirus status with high specificity and sensitivity. There were a few CMV-associated chains whose specificity for CMV antigens was confirmed in vitro.

The CDR3 extends over 18 amino acids. V was clipped by 5 bases and J by 2 bases; unmatched bases: 17. Germline V gene sequence: CDR1 LNHDA, CDR2 SQIVND (reference sequence). Method: immunoSEQ multiplex PCR; TCRdb's copy keeps in-frame clones and lacks some. The sample lists roughly 150,000 clones, about 88% occurring once. The donors were in the roughly 130-subject validation cohort; that cohort was separate from the roughly 700-subject first cohort. The source of this sequence is a woman between 18 and 30 years old in good health and CMV-seropositive. The sample consisted of PBMCs. The chain combines TRBV19 with TRBJ2-7; TRBD1 aligns across 8 bases. The CDR3 DNA follows: TGTGCCAGTAGTCTACAATCTTCCGGGACAGGAGCTACCTACGAGCAGTACTTC. Protein sequence: CASSLQSSGTGATYEQYF.